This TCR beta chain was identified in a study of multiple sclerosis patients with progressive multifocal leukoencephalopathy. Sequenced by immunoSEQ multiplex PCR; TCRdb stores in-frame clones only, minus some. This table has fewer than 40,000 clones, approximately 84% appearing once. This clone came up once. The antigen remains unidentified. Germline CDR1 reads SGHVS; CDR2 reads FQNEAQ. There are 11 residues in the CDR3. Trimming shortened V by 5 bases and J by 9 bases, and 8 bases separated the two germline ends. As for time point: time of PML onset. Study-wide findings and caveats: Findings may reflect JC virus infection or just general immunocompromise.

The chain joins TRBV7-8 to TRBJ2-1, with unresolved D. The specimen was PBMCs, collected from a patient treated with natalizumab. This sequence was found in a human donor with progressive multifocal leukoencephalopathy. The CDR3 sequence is CASSPNTEQFF. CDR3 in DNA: TGTGCCAGCAGCCCCAATACTGAGCAGTTCTTC.